Given below is one T cell receptor (beta chain) in context. This sample is drawn from a study of shared clonotypes between healthy human individuals. As for the study in general: In total, the donors were two women and a few men aged 18 to 49. CD4 naive and memory got three plates each, CD8 naive two, CD8 memory one.

Trimming cost V 2 bases and J 2 bases; bases outside gene matches: 10. The CDR3 is 18 residues long. The germline V gene encodes CDR1 GTSNPN and CDR2 SVGIG (reference sequence). The naive CD8 fraction comprised CD45RO-negative cells positively selected for CCR7 and excluded terminally differentiated effector memory CD45RA+ cells. The protocol was immunoSEQ multiplex PCR, while the TCRdb copy is restricted to in-frame clones and leaves out a portion. The table has millions of clones, about 94% seen once. The receptor was isolated from a man in his late teens or twenties in good health. Source material: naive CD8+ T cells sorted from blood. The chain carries TRBV30 and TRBJ2-3, with 13 nucleotides matching TRBD2. The CDR3 DNA follows: TGTGCCTGGAGTTGGTTAACTAGCGGGAGGGGATTCACAGATACGCAGTATTTT. Its translation: CAWSWLTSGRGFTDTQYF.